The clone carrying this T cell receptor beta chain was detected many times. The antigen is unknown. This specimen belongs to a study of T cell repertoires in cytomegalovirus infection. Study information: Shared public TCR beta signatures pointed to both CMV infection and a matching HLA type. Points from the study as a whole: Public TCR beta family frequency separated CMV-and-HLA carriers, including in an independent cohort. HLA-C-restricted, CMV-specific TCR beta clonotypes were dominant ex vivo.

The CDR3 length is 15 residues. The V and J ends lost 6 bases and 3 bases respectively, with 17 bases between them. Germline loops: CDR1 MNHEY, CDR2 SMNVEV (reference sequence). TCRdb re-called the reads through MiXCR, storing one row per CDR3 protein. This sample carries roughly 600,000 distinct CDR3 sequences, 20% to 30% of them seen once, and the ten largest clones take 8%. The chain joins TRBV27 to TRBJ1-1; weak D call: TRBD1 (5 bases). The sequenced sample was CD8+ T cells from PBMCs. This clonotype originated in a human donor in good health (CMV status not recorded). Some clones in this sample may be carry-over from other donors' samples. The CDR3 nucleotides read TGTGCCAGCAGCTCGGGGGGACGGGCGTACACTGAAGCTTTCTTT. Its protein is CASSSGGRAYTEAFF.